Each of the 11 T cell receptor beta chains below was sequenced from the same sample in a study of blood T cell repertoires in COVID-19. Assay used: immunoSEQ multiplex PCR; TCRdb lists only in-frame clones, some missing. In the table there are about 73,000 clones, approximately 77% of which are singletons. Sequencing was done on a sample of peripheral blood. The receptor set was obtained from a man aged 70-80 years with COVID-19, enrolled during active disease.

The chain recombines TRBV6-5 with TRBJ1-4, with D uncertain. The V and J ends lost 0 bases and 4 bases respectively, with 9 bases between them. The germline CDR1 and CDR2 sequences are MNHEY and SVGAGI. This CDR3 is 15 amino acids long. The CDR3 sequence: CASSYSAGLNEKLFF. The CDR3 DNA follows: TGTGCCAGCAGTTACTCGGCAGGCCTTAATGAAAAACTGTTTTTT.

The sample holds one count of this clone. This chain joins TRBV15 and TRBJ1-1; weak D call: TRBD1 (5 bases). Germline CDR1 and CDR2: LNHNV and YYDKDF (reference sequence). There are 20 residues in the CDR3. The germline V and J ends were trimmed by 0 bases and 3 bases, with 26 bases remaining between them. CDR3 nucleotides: TGTGCCACCAGCAGAGAGTATAGGTCCGCAAGGGGACCGGGGGACACTGAAGCTTTCTTT. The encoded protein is CATSREYRSARGPGDTEAFF.

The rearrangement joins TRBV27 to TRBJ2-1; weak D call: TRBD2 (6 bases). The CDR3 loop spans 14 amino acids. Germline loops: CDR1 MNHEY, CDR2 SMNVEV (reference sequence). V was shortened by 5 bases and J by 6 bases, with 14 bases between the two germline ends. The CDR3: CASSIPPGGNEQFF. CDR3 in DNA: TGTGCCAGCAGTATCCCTCCCGGGGGCAATGAGCAGTTCTTC.

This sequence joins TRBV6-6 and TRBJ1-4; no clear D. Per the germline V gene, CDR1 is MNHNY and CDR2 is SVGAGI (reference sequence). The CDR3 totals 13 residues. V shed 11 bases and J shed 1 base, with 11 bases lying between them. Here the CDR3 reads CASRLGTNEKLFF. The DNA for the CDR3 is TGTGCCTCGAGACTGGGAACTAATGAAAAACTGTTTTTT.

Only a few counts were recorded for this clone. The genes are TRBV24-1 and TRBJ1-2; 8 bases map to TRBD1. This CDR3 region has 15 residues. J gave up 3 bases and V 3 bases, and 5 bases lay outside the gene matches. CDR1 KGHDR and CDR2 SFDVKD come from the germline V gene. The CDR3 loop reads CATSDPDREDYGYTF. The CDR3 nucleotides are TGTGCCACCAGTGATCCGGACAGGGAAGACTATGGCTACACCTTC.

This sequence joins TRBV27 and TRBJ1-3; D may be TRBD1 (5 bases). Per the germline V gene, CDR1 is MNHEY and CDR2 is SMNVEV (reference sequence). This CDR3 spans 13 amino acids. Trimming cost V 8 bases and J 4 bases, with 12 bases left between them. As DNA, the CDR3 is TGTGCCAGCTACGCTGGGGCCGGAAACACCATATATTTT. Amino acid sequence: CASYAGAGNTIYF.

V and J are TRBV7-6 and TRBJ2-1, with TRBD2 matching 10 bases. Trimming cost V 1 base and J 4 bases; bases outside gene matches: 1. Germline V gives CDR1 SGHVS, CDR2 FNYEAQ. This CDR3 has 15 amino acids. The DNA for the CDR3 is TGTGCCAGCAGCTTAGAGCGGGAGGGTTACAATGAGCAGTTCTTC. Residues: CASSLEREGYNEQFF. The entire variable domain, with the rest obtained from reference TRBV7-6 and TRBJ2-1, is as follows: GAGVSQSPRYKVTKRGQDVALRCDPISGHVSLYWYRQALGQGPEFLTYFNYEAQQDKSGLPNDRFSAERPEGSISTLTIQRTEQRDSAMYRCASSLEREGYNEQFFGPGTRLTVL.

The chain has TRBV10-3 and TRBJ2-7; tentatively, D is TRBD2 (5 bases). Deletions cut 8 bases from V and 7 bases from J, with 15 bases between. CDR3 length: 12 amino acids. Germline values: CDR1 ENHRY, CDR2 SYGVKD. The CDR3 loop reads CAIAPVGGEQYF. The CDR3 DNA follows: TGTGCCATCGCGCCCGTGGGCGGGGAGCAGTACTTC.

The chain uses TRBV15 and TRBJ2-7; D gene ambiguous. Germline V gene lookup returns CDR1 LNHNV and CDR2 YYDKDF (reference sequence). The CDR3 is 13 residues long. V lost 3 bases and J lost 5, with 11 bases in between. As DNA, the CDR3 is TGTGCCACCAGCAGGGCCGAGGAGAACGAGCAGTACTTC. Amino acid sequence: CATSRAEENEQYF.

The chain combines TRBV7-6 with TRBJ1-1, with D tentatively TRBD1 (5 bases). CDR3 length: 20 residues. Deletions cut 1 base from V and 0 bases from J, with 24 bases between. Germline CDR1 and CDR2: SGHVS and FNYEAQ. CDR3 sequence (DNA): TGTGCCAGCAGCTTAGAATGGGGCGTTTTGTCAGGTGGACTGAACACTGAAGCTTTCTTT. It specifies CASSLEWGVLSGGLNTEAFF.

CDR3 region: CASSQGRTGGDNSGNTIYF. CDR3 bases: TGCGCCAGCAGCCAAGGTCGGACAGGGGGCGATAATTCTGGAAACACCATATATTTT. The gene calls are TRBV4-1 and TRBJ1-3, with TRBD1 matching 11 bases. This CDR3 contains 19 residues. Trimming at V came to 1 base and at J to 1 base, leaving 9 bases not matched to a gene. Germline V gene data show CDR1 as MGHRA and CDR2 as YSYEKL.